Presented here are 5 T cell receptor beta chains from one specimen sequenced in a study of sequential checkpoint blockade in melanoma. Described treatment: randomized to nivolumab then ipilimumab (arm A) or the reverse (arm B). Method: immunoSEQ multiplex PCR; TCRdb's copy keeps in-frame clones and lacks some. The repertoire has tens of thousands of clones, roughly a third of them found once; the top ten carry about 1.6%. This material consisted of tumor tissue (inferred from file names), taken from a patient given nivolumab and ipilimumab in sequence. The receptors stem from a human donor with melanoma.

J is TRBJ1-1 and V is TRBV6-8; tentatively, D is TRBD1 (5 bases). V lost 6 bases and J 4 bases, leaving 12 bases between the germline ends. The germline V gene encodes CDR1 MNHGY and CDR2 SAAAGT. The length of the CDR3 is 13 residues. The CDR3 sequence is CASSLRQITEAFF. The CDR3 nucleotides are TGTGCCAGCAGCCTCAGACAGATCACTGAAGCTTTCTTT.

J is TRBJ2-4 and V is TRBV5-1; the D gene is possibly TRBD1 (5 bases). V lost 2 bases to trimming and J lost 0 bases, with 18 bases between them. The CDR3 is 18 residues long. Germline V gene data show CDR1 as SGHRS and CDR2 as YFSETQ. CDR3 nucleotide sequence: TGCGCCAGCAGCTTTTCTTCACTGGGGCCCGTAGCCAAAAACATTCAGTACTTC. It translates to CASSFSSLGPVAKNIQYF.

In this sample, this clone turned up a few times. The V gene is TRBV6-8, the J gene TRBJ1-5; 8 bases line up with TRBD1. The V gene's germline CDR1 is MNHGY and CDR2 SAAAGT. V gave up 6 bases and J gave up 0 bases; unmatched junction bases: 4. There are 15 residues in the CDR3. The CDR3 bases are TGTGCCAGCAGGGAAACAGGGGGTAGCAATCAGCCCCAGCATTTT. It codes for CASRETGGSNQPQHF.

The chain links TRBV19 to TRBJ2-2, with a possible D match to TRBD2 (7 bases). This CDR3 is built from 14 residues. Germline CDR1 reads LNHDA; CDR2 reads SQIVND (reference sequence). Trimming took 7 bases from V and 5 from J, leaving 14 bases between them. The CDR3 reads CASNGGRWTGELFF. The CDR3 DNA sequence: TGTGCCAGTAACGGGGGGCGGTGGACCGGGGAGCTGTTTTTT.

The V call is TRBV5-1, the J call TRBJ2-1, with TRBD2 as a possible D gene (7 bases). This CDR3 is 16 amino acids long. V lost 4 bases to trimming and J lost 4 bases, with 18 bases between them. The V gene's germline CDR1 is SGHRS and CDR2 YFSETQ. The CDR3 region is CASSPGGGAPYNEQFF. The CDR3, as DNA: TGCGCCAGCAGCCCCGGTGGGGGGGCCCCTTACAATGAGCAGTTCTTC. Full variable domain (missing parts from reference TRBV5-1 and TRBJ2-1): KAGVTQTPRYLIKTRGQQVTLSCSPISGHRSVSWYQQTPGQGLQFLFEYFSETQRNKGNFPGRFSGRQFSNSRSEMNVSTLELGDSALYLCASSPGGGAPYNEQFFGPGTRLTVL.